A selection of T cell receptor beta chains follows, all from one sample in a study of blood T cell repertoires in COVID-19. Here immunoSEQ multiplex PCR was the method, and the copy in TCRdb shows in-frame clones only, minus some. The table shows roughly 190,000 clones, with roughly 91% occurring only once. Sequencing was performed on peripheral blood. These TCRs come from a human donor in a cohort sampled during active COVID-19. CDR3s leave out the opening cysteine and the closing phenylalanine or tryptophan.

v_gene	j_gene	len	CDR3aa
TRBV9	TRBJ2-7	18	ASSVGVGTSGGRLSYEQY
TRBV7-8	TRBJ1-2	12	ASSPDRGSYGYT
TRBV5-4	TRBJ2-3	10	AAQGSADTQY
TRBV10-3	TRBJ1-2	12	AISGKGQGYGYT
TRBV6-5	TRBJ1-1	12	ASSSPGGNTEAF
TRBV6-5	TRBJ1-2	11	ASAPTGVYGYT
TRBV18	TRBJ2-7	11	ASCGTSFSEQY
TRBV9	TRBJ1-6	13	ASSVEGDTNSPLH
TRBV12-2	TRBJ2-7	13	ASRFRTSGIDEQY
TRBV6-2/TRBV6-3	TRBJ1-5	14	ASSYAGQGRSQPQH
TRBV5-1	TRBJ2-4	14	ASSLEAGLAKNIQY
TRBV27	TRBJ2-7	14	ASSSHRGRGSYEQY
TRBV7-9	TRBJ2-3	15	ASSLTSGTGNTDTQY
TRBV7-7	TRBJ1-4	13	ASSLGQGANEKLF
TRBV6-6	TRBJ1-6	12	ASGGSINNSPLH
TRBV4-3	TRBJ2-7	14	ASSQEVTVFSYEQY
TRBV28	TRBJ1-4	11	ASSQGTYEKLF
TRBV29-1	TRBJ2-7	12	SVADSPISYEQY
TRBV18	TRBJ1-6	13	ASSPTGSINSPLH
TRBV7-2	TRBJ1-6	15	ASSPSTGSSYNSPLH
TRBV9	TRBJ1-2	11	ASSTQGIYGYT
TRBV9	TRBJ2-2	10	ASSKGGGELF
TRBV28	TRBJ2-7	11	ASRKTGAYEQY
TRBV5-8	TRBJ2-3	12	ASSLRQATDTQY
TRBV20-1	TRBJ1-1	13	SASPRDGRLTEAF
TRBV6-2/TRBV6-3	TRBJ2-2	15	ASSYPKGAQNTGELF
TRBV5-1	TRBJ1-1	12	ASRPRQGNTEAF
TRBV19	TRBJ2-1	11	ASSIGGAGEQF
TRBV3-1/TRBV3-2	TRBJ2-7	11	ASSLMPGYEQY
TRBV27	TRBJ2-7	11	ASSFSGSYEQY
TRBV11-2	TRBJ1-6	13	ASSQRGQKNSPLH